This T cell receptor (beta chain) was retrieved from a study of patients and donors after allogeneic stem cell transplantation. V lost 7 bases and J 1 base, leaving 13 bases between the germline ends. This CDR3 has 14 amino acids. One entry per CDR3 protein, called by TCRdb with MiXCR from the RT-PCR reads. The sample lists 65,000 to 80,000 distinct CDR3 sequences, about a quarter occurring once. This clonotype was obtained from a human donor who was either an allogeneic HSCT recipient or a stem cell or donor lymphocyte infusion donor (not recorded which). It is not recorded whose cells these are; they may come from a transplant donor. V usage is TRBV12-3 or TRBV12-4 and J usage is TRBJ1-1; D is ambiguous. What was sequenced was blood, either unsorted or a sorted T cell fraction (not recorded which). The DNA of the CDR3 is TGTGCCAGCATCCCCTATGGTGGGAACACTGAAGCTTTCTTT. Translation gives CASIPYGGNTEAFF.